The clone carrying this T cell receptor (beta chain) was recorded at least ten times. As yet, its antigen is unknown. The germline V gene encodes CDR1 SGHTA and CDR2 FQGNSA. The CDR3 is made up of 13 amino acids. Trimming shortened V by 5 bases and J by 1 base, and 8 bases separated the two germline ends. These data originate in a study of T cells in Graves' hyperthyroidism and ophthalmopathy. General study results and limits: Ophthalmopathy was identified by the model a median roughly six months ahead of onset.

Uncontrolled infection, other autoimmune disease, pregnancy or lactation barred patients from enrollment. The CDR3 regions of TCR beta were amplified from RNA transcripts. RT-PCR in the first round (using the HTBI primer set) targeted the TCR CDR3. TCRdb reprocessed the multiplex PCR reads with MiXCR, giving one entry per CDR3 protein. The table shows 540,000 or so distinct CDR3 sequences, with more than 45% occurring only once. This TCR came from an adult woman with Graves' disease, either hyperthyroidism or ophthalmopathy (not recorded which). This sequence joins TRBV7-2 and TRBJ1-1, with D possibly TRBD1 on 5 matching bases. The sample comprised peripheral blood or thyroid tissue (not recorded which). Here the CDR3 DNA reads TGTGCCAGCAGCACACAGGAGAACACTGAAGCTTTCTTT. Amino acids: CASSTQENTEAFF. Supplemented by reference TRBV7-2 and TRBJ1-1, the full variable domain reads GAGVSQSPSNKVTEKGKDVELRCDPISGHTALYWYRQSLGQGLEFLIYFQGNSAPDKSGLPSDRFSAERTGGSVSTLTIQRTQQEDSAVYLCASSTQENTEAFFGQGTRLTVV.